Listed below are T cell receptor beta chains from one sample, sequenced in a study of blood T cell repertoires in COVID-19. Clones were read by immunoSEQ multiplex PCR, and TCRdb kept only the in-frame ones, dropping some. Of roughly 130,000 clones in the sample, about 92% were seen once. The sample was peripheral blood. These TCRs come from a man in his fifties or sixties with COVID-19, enrolled during active disease. Both conserved end residues are part of each CDR3. Each record gives: clone size, J gene, D gene, V gene, CDR3 protein, CDR3 DNA. D genes are given only for firm matches. Size tells how often a clone was seen (once, few, many) or the class of an expanded clone, and some rows leave it out.

>few|TRBJ1-5|.|TRBV4-2
CASSQDLPKGSNQPQHF
TGTGCCAGCAGCCAAGACTTACCCAAGGGGAGCAATCAGCCCCAGCATTTT
>.|TRBJ2-1|.|TRBV4-3
CASSQAVGSSYNEQFF
TGCGCCAGCAGCCAAGCGGTCGGGAGCTCCTACAATGAGCAGTTCTTC
>.|TRBJ1-3|.|TRBV13
CASSPSYSGNTIYF
TGTGCCAGCAGCCCGTCCTACTCTGGAAACACCATATATTTT
>.|TRBJ2-3|TRBD2|TRBV24-1
CATSDRTRTDTQYF
TGTGCCACCAGTGACCGGACTAGAACAGATACGCAGTATTTT
>.|TRBJ2-7|TRBD1|TRBV27
CASSSRPGQGVYEQYF
TGTGCCAGCAGCTCCCGCCCGGGACAGGGCGTCTACGAGCAGTACTTC
>few|TRBJ1-2|TRBD1|TRBV7-8
CASISGTGGYTF
TGTGCCAGCATCTCCGGGACAGGTGGCTACACCTTC
>.|TRBJ1-2|TRBD1|TRBV25-1
CASSEGNRGSYGYTF
TGTGCCAGCAGTGAAGGGAACAGGGGCTCCTATGGCTACACCTTC
>.|TRBJ2-2|.|TRBV19
CASSIEGGMWGELFF
TGTGCCAGTAGTATCGAGGGCGGGATGTGGGGGGAGCTGTTTTTT
>.|TRBJ1-6|.|TRBV19
CASSIIPLGGSPLHF
TGTGCCAGTAGTATTATACCCCTTGGAGGATCACCCCTCCACTTT
>.|TRBJ2-3|.|TRBV20-1
CSASLASGTDTQYF
TGCAGTGCTAGTCTGGCTAGCGGCACAGATACGCAGTATTTT
>few|TRBJ1-1|TRBD1|TRBV5-4
CASSLRTGASIEAFF
TGTGCCAGCAGCCTCCGGACAGGGGCTTCTATTGAAGCTTTCTTT
>.|TRBJ2-1|TRBD2|TRBV19
CASSRLAGGTYNEQFF
TGTGCCAGTAGTCGACTAGCGGGAGGGACCTACAATGAGCAGTTCTTC
>.|TRBJ2-5|TRBD1|TRBV5-1
CASSLGTGDGGETQYF
TGCGCCAGCAGCTTGGGGACAGGGGACGGGGGAGAGACCCAGTACTTC
>.|TRBJ2-7|.|TRBV6-5
CAGAEPDTAYEQYF
TGTGCCGGAGCTGAACCGGACACAGCCTACGAGCAGTACTTC
>.|TRBJ1-3|.|TRBV19
CASSNAVWGNTIYF
TGTGCCAGTAGTAATGCGGTTTGGGGAAACACCATATATTTT
>.|TRBJ1-5|.|TRBV18
CASSPQTDQPQHF
TGTGCCAGCTCACCCCAGACAGATCAGCCCCAGCATTTT
>.|TRBJ2-3|TRBD2|TRBV29-1
CSVSVRTSGTDTQYF
TGCAGCGTCTCGGTCCGGACTAGCGGCACAGATACGCAGTATTTT
>.|TRBJ1-1|.|TRBV12-2
CASRLLDKNTEAFF
TGTGCAAGTCGCTTATTGGACAAGAACACTGAAGCTTTCTTT
>.|TRBJ1-3|.|TRBV24-1
CATSDGSSGNTIYF
TGTGCCACCAGTGATGGGAGCTCTGGAAACACCATATATTTT
>.|TRBJ1-5|TRBD1|TRBV5-3
CARRKQGAWQPQHF
TGTGCCAGAAGAAAACAGGGGGCTTGGCAGCCCCAGCATTTT
>.|TRBJ1-1|TRBD1|TRBV9
CASSFGQGNTEAFF
TGTGCCAGCAGCTTTGGACAGGGTAACACTGAAGCTTTCTTT
>.|TRBJ2-1|TRBD1|TRBV7-9
CASSRTGGPVSSYNEQFF
TGTGCCAGCAGCCGGACAGGGGGCCCTGTGAGCTCCTACAATGAGCAGTTCTTC
>.|TRBJ1-1|.|TRBV10-2
CASSEIATNMNTEAFF
TGCGCCAGCTCTGAGATAGCCACCAACATGAACACTGAAGCTTTCTTT
>.|TRBJ1-1|.|TRBV4-1
CASSQDMGGTEAFF
TGCGCCAGCAGCCAAGATATGGGGGGAACTGAAGCTTTCTTT
>.|TRBJ2-7|TRBD2|TRBV24-1
CATSGTSGGSYEQYF
TGTGCCACCAGTGGAACTAGCGGAGGCTCCTACGAGCAGTACTTC
>.|TRBJ2-7|.|TRBV7-2
CASSSALAYEQYF
TGTGCCAGCAGTAGTGCCCTAGCCTACGAGCAGTACTTC